This T cell receptor (beta chain) was retrieved from a study of T cell clones after liver transplantation. Study information: TCRbeta sequencing after a pre-transplant mixed lymphocyte reaction identified graft-donor-reactive clones, later tracked in post-transplant blood. At least one year of complete immunosuppression withdrawal without enzymes over twice normal defined tolerance.

For this clone: Its cognate antigen is unknown.

Study results and caveats: Circulating graft-donor-reactive CD4 TCRbeta sequences fell significantly post-transplant in 5 of 8 subjects. Graft donor-reactive T cells possibly entered the graft instead of undergoing deletion.

Repertoires were generated with immunoSEQ multiplex PCR, while TCRdb's copy carries only in-frame clones and drops some. The sample lists approximately 100,000 clones, around 84% occurring once. The receptor comes from a human patient who received a liver transplant. Some T cells may originate from the graft donor. Sequencing was performed on CD4+ T cells from blood, taken 45 to 50 months after liver transplant.

CDR3 bases: TGTGCCAGCAGTTACGGTGCGGGGTCTAATGAAAAACTGTTTTTT. It specifies CASSYGAGSNEKLFF. The chain combines TRBV6-6 with TRBJ1-4; D unresolved. CDR3 size: 15 residues. V lost 2 bases, J lost 3 bases, and 10 bases lay in between. In germline, CDR1 is MNHNY, CDR2 SVGAGI (reference sequence).